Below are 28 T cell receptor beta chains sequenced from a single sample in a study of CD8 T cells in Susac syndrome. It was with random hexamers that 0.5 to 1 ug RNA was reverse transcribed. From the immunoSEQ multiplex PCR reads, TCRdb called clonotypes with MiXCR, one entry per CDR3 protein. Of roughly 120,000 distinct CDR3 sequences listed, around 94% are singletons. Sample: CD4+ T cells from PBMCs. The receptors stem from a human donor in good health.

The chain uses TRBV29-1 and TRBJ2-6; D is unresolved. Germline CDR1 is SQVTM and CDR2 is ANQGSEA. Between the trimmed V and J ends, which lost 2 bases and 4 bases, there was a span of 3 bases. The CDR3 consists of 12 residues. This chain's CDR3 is CSVESGANVLTF. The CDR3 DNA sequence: TGCAGCGTTGAATCCGGGGCCAACGTCCTGACTTTC.

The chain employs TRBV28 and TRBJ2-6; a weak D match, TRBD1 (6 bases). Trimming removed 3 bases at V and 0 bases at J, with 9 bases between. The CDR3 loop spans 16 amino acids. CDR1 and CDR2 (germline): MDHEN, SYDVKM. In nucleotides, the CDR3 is TGTGCCAGCAGTTTGGGGACATACTCTGGGGCCAACGTCCTGACTTTC. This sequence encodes CASSLGTYSGANVLTF.

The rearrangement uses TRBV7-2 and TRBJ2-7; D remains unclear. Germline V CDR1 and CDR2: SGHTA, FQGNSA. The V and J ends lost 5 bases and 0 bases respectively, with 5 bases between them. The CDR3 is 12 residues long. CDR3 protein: CASSKSSYEQYF. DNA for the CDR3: TGTGCCAGCAGCAAGAGCTCCTACGAGCAGTACTTC.

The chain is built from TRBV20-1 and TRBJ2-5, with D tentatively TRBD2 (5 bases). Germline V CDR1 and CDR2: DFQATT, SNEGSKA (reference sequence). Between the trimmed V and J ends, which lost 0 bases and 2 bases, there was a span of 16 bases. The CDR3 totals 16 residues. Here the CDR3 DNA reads TGCAGTGCTAGAGACGCCACTAGAGGGCATCAAGAGACCCAGTACTTC. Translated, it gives CSARDATRGHQETQYF.

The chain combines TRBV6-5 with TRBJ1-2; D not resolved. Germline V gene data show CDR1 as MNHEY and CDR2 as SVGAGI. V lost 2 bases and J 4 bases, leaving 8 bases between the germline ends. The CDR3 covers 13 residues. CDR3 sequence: CASSYGRTYGYTF. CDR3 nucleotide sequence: TGTGCCAGCAGTTACGGCAGGACCTATGGCTACACCTTC.

This chain's CDR3 is CASSQAQGYGKNIQYF. The CDR3 DNA reads as TGTGCCAGCAGCCAAGCCCAGGGATACGGCAAAAACATTCAGTACTTC. The chain has TRBV3-1 and TRBJ2-4, with D tentatively TRBD1 (5 bases). Germline CDR1 LGHDT, CDR2 YNNKEL (reference sequence). Deletions cut 1 base from V and 3 bases from J, with 13 bases between. CDR3 length: 16 residues.

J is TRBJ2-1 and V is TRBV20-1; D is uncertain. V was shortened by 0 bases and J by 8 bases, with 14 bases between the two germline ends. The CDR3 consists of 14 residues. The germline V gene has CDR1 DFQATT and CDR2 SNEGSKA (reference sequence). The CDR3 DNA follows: TGCAGTGCTAGAGATCGGCTACCTATCGATGAGCAGTTCTTC. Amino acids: CSARDRLPIDEQFF.

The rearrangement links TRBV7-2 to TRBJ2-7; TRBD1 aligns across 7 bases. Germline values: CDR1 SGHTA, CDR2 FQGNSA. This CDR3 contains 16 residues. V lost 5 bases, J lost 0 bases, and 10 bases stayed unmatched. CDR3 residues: CASSPQGGFSSYEQYF. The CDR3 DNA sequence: TGTGCCAGCAGCCCCCAAGGGGGCTTCAGCTCCTACGAGCAGTACTTC.

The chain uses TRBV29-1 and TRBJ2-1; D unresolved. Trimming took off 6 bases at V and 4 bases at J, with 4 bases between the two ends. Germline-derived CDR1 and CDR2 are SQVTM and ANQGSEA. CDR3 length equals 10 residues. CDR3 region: CSVRYNEQFF. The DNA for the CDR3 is TGCAGCGTGCGATACAATGAGCAGTTCTTC.

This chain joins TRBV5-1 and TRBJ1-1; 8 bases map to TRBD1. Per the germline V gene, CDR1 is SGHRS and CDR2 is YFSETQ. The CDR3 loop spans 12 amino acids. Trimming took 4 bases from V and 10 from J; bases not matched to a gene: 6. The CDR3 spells CASSTGQGTAFF. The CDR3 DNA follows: TGCGCCAGCAGCACCGGACAGGGAACAGCTTTCTTT. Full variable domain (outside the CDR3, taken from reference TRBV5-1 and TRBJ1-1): KAGVTQTPRYLIKTRGQQVTLSCSPISGHRSVSWYQQTPGQGLQFLFEYFSETQRNKGNFPGRFSGRQFSNSRSEMNVSTLELGDSALYLCASSTGQGTAFFGQGTRLTVV.

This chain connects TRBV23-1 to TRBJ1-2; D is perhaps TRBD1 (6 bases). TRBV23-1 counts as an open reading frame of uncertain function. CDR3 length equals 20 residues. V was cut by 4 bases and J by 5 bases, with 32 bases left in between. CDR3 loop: CASSPEVDPNRDPQKYGYTF. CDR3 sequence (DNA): TGCGCCAGCAGTCCGGAGGTCGATCCCAACAGGGACCCTCAGAAGTATGGCTACACCTTC.

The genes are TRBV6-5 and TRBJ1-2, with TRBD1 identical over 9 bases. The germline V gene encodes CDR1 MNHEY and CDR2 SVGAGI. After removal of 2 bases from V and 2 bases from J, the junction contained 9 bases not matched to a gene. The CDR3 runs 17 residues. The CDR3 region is CASSYPTGTGSNYGYTF. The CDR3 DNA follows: TGTGCCAGCAGTTACCCGACCGGGACAGGGTCGAACTATGGCTACACCTTC.

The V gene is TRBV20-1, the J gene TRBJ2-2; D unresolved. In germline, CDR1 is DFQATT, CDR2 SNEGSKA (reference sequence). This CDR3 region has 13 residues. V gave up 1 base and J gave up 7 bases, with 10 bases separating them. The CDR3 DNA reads TGCAGTGCTAGAGCAAGCGTGGGCGGGGAGCTGTTTTTT. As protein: CSARASVGGELFF.

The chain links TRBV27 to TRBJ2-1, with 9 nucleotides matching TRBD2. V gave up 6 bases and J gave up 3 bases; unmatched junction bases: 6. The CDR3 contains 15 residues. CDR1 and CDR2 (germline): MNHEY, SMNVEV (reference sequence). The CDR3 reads CASSDAGGVYNEQFF. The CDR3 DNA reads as TGTGCCAGCAGCGACGCGGGGGGGGTCTACAATGAGCAGTTCTTC.

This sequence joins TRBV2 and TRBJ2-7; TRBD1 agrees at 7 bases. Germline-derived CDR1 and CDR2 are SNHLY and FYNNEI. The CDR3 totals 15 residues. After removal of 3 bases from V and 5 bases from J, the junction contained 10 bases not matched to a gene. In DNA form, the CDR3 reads TGTGCCAGCAGTGACGTAGGGGGCAGTCGGGACGAGCAGTACTTC. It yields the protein CASSDVGGSRDEQYF.

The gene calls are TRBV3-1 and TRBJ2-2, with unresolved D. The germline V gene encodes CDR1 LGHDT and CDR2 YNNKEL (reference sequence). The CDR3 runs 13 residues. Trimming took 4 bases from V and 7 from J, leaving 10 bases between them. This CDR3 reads CASSRRGLGELFF. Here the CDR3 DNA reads TGTGCCAGCAGCCGACGCGGCCTCGGGGAGCTGTTTTTT.

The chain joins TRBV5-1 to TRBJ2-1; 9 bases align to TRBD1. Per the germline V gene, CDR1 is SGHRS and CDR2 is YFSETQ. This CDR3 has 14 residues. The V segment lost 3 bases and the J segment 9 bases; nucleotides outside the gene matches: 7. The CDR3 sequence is CASSSGTGFGEQFF. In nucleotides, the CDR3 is TGCGCCAGCAGCTCCGGGACAGGGTTTGGTGAGCAGTTCTTC.

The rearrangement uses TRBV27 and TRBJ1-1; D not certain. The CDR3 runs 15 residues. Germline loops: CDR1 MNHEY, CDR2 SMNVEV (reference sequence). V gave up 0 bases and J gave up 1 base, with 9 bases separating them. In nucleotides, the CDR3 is TGTGCCAGCAGTTTATCGAGTGTGGGGAACACTGAAGCTTTCTTT. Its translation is CASSLSSVGNTEAFF.

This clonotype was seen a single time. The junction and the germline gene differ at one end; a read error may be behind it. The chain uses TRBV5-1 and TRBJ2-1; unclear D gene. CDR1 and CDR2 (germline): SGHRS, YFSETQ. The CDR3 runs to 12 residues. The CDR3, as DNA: TGCGCCAGCAGCTTGGCGGACCCCCATCTAATCTTC. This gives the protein CASSLADPHLIF.

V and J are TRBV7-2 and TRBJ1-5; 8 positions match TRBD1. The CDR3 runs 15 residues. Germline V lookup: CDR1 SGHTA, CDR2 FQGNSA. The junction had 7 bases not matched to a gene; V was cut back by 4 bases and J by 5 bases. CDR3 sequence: CASSSFGQGDQPQHF. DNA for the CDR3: TGTGCCAGCAGCTCATTTGGACAGGGAGATCAGCCCCAGCATTTT.

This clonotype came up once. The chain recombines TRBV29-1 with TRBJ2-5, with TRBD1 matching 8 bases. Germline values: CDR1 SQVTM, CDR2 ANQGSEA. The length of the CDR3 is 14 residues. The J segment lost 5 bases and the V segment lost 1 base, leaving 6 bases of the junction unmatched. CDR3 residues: CSVEGAGGRETQYF. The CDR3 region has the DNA TGCAGCGTTGAAGGGGCAGGGGGCAGGGAGACCCAGTACTTC.

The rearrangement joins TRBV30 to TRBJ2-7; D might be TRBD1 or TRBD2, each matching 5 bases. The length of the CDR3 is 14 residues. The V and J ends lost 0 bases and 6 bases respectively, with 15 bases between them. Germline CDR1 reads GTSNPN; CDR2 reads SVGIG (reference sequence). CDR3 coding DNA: TGTGCCTGGAGTGTGGGCTCTCGAGGGGCCGAGCAGTACTTC. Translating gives CAWSVGSRGAEQYF.

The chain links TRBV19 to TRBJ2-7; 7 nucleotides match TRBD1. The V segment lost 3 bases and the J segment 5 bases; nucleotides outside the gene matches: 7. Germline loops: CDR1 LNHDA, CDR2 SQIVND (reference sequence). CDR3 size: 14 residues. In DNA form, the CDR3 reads TGTGCCAGTAGTATCCCGGGCAGGGGGAACGAGCAGTACTTC. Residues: CASSIPGRGNEQYF.

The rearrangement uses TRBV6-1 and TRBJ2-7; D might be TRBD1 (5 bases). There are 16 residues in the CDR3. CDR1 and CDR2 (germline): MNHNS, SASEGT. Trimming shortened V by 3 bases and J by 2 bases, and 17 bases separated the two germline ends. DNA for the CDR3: TGTGCCAGCAGTGAGGGGCTCAGTTACCCCCCCTACGAGCAGTACTTC. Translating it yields CASSEGLSYPPYEQYF.

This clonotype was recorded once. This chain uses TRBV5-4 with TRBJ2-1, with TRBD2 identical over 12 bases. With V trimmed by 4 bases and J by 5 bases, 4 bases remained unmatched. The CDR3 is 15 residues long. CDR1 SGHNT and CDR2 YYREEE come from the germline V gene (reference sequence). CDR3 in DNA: TGTGCCAGCAGCCCCCTAGCGGGAGGGGACAATGAGCAGTTCTTC. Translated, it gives CASSPLAGGDNEQFF.

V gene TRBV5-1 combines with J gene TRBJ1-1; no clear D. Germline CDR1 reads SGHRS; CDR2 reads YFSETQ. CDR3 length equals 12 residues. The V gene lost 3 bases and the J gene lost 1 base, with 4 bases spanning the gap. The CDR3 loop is CASSWGNTEAFF. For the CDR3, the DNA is TGCGCCAGCAGCTGGGGGAACACTGAAGCTTTCTTT.

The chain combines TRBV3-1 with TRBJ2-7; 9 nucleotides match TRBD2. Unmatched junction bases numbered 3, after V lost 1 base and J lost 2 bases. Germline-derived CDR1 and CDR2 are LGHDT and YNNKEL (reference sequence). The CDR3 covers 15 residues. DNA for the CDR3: TGTGCCAGCAGCCAAGCTTCTAGCGGGACCTACGAGCAGTACTTC. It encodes CASSQASSGTYEQYF.

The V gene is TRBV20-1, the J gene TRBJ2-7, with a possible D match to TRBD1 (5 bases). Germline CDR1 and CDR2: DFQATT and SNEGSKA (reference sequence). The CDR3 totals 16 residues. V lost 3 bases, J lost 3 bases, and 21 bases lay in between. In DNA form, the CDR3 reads TGCAGTGCTAGTGTCCTCGAATGGCAGGGTAACTACGAGCAGTACTTC. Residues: CSASVLEWQGNYEQYF.